Listed below are T cell receptor beta chains from one sample, sequenced in a study of technical replicates of blood from a handful of donors. TCRdb keeps only in-frame clones here, not all; method: immunoSEQ multiplex PCR. The sample records under 90,000 clones, about 96% being singletons. Sequencing used T cells isolated from PBMCs. The receptors were sampled from a human donor in good health. The CDR3 runs from the conserved cysteine through the conserved F or W. D genes are given only for firm matches. For some rows the clone size is stated as once, few or many, or as a class when expanded; others skip it.

NA	17	TRBV5-1	NA	TRBJ2-1	CASSLNGPGDSDNEQFF	TGCGCCAGCAGTTTAAATGGCCCAGGGGATTCGGACAATGAGCAGTTCTTC
NA	15	TRBV28	NA	TRBJ2-7	CASTVQGSVSYEQYF	TGTGCCAGCACCGTACAGGGTTCGGTCTCCTACGAGCAGTACTTC
NA	12	TRBV9	NA	TRBJ2-1	CASSVQYNEQFF	TGTGCCAGCAGCGTACAGTACAATGAGCAGTTCTTC
TRBD1	17	TRBV5-4	few	TRBJ2-2	CASSSGPPGQGAGELFF	TGTGCCAGCAGTTCCGGGCCTCCGGGACAGGGGGCCGGGGAGCTGTTTTTT
NA	16	TRBV5-4	NA	TRBJ1-1	CASSLAPIVWNTEAFF	TGTGCCAGCAGCTTGGCACCAATAGTGTGGAACACTGAAGCTTTCTTT
TRBD1	16	TRBV5-1	NA	TRBJ2-7	CASSRARTGGSYEQYF	TGCGCCAGCAGTCGAGCAAGGACAGGGGGCTCCTACGAGCAGTACTTC
NA	16	TRBV2	NA	TRBJ2-5	CASKGLLVHFEETQYF	TGTGCCAGCAAAGGTTTGCTAGTACATTTTGAAGAGACCCAGTACTTC
TRBD1	15	TRBV5-1	NA	TRBJ1-1	CASSLIQGDGTEAFF	TGCGCCAGCAGCTTGATACAGGGGGATGGAACTGAAGCTTTCTTT
TRBD1	14	TRBV27	NA	TRBJ1-2	CASSPSTGVYGYTF	TGTGCCAGCAGTCCCTCGACAGGGGTCTATGGCTACACCTTC
TRBD2	15	TRBV29-1	NA	TRBJ2-1	CSVESGLAFYNEQFF	TGCAGCGTTGAGTCCGGACTAGCCTTCTACAATGAGCAGTTCTTC
TRBD1	15	TRBV5-1	NA	TRBJ2-3	CASSLWDREEDTQYF	TGCGCCAGCAGCCTATGGGACAGGGAGGAAGATACGCAGTATTTT
TRBD2	14	TRBV9	NA	TRBJ2-3	CASSGLASTDTQYF	TGTGCCAGCAGCGGACTAGCCTCCACAGATACGCAGTATTTT
NA	13	TRBV11-2	NA	TRBJ2-1	CASSLGLQNEQFF	TGTGCCAGCAGCTTAGGCCTCCAGAATGAGCAGTTCTTC
NA	15	TRBV7-6	NA	TRBJ2-7	CASSLARSRTYEQYF	TGTGCCAGCAGCTTAGCGCGGTCGAGGACCTACGAGCAGTACTTC
NA	15	TRBV6-1	NA	TRBJ2-1	CASSELVSSYNEQFF	TGTGCCAGCAGTGAGTTGGTCAGCTCCTACAATGAGCAGTTCTTC
TRBD1	19	TRBV7-6	NA	TRBJ2-6	CASSLGQGARSSGANVLTF	TGTGCCAGCAGCTTAGGACAGGGGGCGAGATCCTCTGGGGCCAACGTCCTGACTTTC
NA	14	TRBV28	NA	TRBJ1-5	CASRSLYSNQPQHF	TGTGCCAGTCGGAGCCTTTATAGCAATCAGCCCCAGCATTTT
NA	13	TRBV6-5	NA	TRBJ1-1	CASSYIGNTEAFF	TGTGCCAGCAGTTACATCGGGAACACTGAAGCTTTCTTT
NA	14	TRBV5-1	NA	TRBJ2-3	CASQSAPSTDTQYF	TGCGCCAGTCAGAGCGCCCCAAGCACAGATACGCAGTATTTT
NA	11	TRBV6-5	NA	TRBJ1-2	CATLTGYGYTF	TGTGCCACCTTGACTGGATATGGCTACACCTTC
NA	15	TRBV4-1	NA	TRBJ1-1	CASSQIEGDHTEAFF	TGCGCCAGCAGCCAGATCGAGGGGGACCACACTGAAGCTTTCTTT